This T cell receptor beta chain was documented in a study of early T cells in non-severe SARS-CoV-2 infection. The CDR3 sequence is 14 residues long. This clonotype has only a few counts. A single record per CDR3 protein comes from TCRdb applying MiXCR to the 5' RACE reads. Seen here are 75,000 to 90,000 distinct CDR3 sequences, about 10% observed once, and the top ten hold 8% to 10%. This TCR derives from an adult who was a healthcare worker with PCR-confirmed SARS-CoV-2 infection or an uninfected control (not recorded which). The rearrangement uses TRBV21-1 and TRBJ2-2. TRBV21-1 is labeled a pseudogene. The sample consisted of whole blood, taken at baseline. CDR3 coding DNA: TGTGCCAGCAGCAAACCTTGGAGTTACGGGGAGCTGTTTTTT. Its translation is CASSKPWSYGELFF.